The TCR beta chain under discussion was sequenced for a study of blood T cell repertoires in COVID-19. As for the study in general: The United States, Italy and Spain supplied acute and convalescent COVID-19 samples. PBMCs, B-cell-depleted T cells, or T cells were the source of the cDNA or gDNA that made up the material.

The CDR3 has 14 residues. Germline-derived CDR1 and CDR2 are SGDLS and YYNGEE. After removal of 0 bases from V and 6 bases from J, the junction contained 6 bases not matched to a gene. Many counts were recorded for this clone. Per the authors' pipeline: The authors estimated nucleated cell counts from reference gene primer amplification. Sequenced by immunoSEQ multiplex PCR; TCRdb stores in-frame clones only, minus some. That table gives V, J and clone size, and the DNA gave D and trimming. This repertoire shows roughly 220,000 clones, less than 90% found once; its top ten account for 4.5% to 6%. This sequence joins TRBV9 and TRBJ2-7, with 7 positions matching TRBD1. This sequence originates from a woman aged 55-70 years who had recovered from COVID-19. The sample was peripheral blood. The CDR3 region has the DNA TGTGCCAGCAGCGTAGCGTACAGGGGCGGCGAGCAGTACTTC. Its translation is CASSVAYRGGEQYF.